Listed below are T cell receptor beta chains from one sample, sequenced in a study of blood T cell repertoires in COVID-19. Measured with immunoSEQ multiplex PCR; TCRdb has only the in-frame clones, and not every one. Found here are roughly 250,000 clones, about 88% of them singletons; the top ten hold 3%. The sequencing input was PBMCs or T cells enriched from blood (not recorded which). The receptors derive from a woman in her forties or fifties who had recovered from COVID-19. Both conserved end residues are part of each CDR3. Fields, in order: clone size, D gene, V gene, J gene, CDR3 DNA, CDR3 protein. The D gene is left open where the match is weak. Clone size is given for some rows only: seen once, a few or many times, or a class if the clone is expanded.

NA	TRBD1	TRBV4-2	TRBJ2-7	TGTGCCAGCAGCCGCGTGGACAGGGCCTTCGAGTACGAGCAGTACTTC	CASSRVDRAFEYEQYF
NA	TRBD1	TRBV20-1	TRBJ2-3	TGCAGTGCTAGTGCTAAGGACAGGGGGCACACAGATACGCAGTATTTT	CSASAKDRGHTDTQYF
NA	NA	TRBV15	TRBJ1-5	TGTGCCACCAGCAGAGACCTAAATCAGCCCCAGCATTTT	CATSRDLNQPQHF
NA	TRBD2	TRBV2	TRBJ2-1	TGTGCCAGCGGGGAACTAGCGGGAGTGGGCAATGAGCAGTTCTTC	CASGELAGVGNEQFF
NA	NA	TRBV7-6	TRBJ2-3	TGTGCCAGCAGCTTTATACTTCGTGGTAGCGGCACAGATACGCAGTATTTT	CASSFILRGSGTDTQYF
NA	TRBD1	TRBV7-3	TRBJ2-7	TGTGCCAGCAGCTTCATCGGGACAGGGATGGCCGAGCAGTACTTC	CASSFIGTGMAEQYF
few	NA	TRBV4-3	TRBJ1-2	TGCGCCAGCAGCCAAGAGGGGGCTCGTTATGGCTACACCTTC	CASSQEGARYGYTF
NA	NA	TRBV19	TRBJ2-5	TGTGCCAGTAGTTATCGGCGGGGAGAGACCCAGTACTTC	CASSYRRGETQYF
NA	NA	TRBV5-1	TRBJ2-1	TGCGCCAGCAGCTTGGGAGGCACCGCCTACAATGAGCAGTTCTTC	CASSLGGTAYNEQFF
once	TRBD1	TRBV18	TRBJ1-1	TGTGCCAGCTCACGTACAGGACAGGGACAGAACACTGAAGCTTTCTTT	CASSRTGQGQNTEAFF
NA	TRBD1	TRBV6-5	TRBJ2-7	TGTGCCAGCAGTTGGGACAGGGCTTCCTCCGAGCAGTACTTC	CASSWDRASSEQYF
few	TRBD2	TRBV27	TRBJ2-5	TGTGCCAGAAGCGGGAGGGTTCAAGAGACCCAGTACTTC	CARSGRVQETQYF
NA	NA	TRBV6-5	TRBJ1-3	TGTGCCAGCAGGCGTGAGGCTGGAAACACCATATATTTT	CASRREAGNTIYF
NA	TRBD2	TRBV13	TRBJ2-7	TGTGCCAGCAGCCCCCAGGGGGGACTAGCGGACTACGAGCAGTACTTC	CASSPQGGLADYEQYF
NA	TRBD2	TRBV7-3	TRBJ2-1	TGTGCCAGCAGCTTAACGTCGGGACTAGCGGGAAATAATGAGCAGTTCTTC	CASSLTSGLAGNNEQFF
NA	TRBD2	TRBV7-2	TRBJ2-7	TGTGCCAGCAGCTCGCGCGCTAGCGGGAGAAGGTACGAGCAATACTTC	CASSSRASGRRYEQYF
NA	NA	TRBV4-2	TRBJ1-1	TGTGCCAGCAGCCAAGAGATTGTCCCGGTAAACACTGAAGCTTTCTTT	CASSQEIVPVNTEAFF
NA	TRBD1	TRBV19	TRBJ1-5	TGTGCCAGTAGTATCGGGACAGCTGATCAGCCCCAGCATTTT	CASSIGTADQPQHF
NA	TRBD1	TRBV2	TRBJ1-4	TGTGCCAGCACCACCGGGACAGGGAAAGAAAAACTGTTTTTT	CASTTGTGKEKLFF
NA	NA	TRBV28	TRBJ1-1	TGTGCCAGCAACCCTCACAGGAACACTGAAGCTTTCTTT	CASNPHRNTEAFF
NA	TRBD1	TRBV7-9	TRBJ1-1	TGTGCCGGGACAGGGGGCATCGGCACTGAAGCTTTCTTT	CAGTGGIGTEAFF
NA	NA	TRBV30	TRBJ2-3	TGTGCCTGGAGTGGTATACTCGCAGATACGCAGTATTTT	CAWSGILADTQYF
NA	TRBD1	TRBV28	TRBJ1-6	TGTGCCAGCAGTTCGGGACAGGGGCCCCGCCGTATCTCCTATAATTCACCCCTCCACTTT	CASSSGQGPRRISYNSPLHF
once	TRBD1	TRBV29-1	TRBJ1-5	TGCAGCGTTGGGTGGGACAGGGCAAATCAGCCCCAGCATTTT	CSVGWDRANQPQHF
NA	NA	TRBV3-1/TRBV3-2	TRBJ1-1	TGTGCCAGCAGCGACCTAGTGAACACTGAAGCTTTCTTT	CASSDLVNTEAFF
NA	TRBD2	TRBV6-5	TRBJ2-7	TGTGCCACCGCTCCACCAGGACTAGAGAAGTACTTC	CATAPPGLEKYF
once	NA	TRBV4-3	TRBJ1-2	TGCGCCAGCAGCCAAGATGATAGGCAGGTCTACTATGGCTACACCTTC	CASSQDDRQVYYGYTF
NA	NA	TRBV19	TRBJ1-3	TGTGCCAGTAGTACGGCAGGCCCTACTCCGCCCATATATTTT	CASSTAGPTPPIYF
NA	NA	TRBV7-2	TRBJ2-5	TGTGCCAGCAGCTTAGCACGGGTTGAGACCCAGTACTTC	CASSLARVETQYF
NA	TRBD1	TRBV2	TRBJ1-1	TGTGCCAGCAGCCGACAGGGGGCTTTGAACACTGAAGCTTTCTTT	CASSRQGALNTEAFF
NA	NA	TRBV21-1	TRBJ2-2	TGTGCCAGCAGCGCCCGACAGGGGGCAGACACCGGGGAGCTGTTTTTT	CASSARQGADTGELFF
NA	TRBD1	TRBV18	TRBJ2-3	TGTGCCAGCTCACTACAGGGGGTAGATCCAAGCACAGATACGCAGTATTTT	CASSLQGVDPSTDTQYF
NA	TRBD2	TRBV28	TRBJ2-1	TGTGCCAGCAGTATAACCTTAGCGGGAGGAGGAGCGTTTGAGCAGTTCTTC	CASSITLAGGGAFEQFF
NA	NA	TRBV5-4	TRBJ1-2	TGTGCCAGCAGCCTGACCGGAGCTAACTATGGCTACACCTTC	CASSLTGANYGYTF
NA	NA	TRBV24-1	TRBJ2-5	TGTGCCACCAGCGACACGGTCCAAGAGACCCAGTACTTC	CATSDTVQETQYF
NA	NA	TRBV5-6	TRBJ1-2	TGTGCCAGCAGCGAAGTTTACGGTGGCTACACCTTC	CASSEVYGGYTF
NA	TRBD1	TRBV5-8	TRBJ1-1	TGTGCCAGCAGCCGGACCAGGGGGGAAGCTTTCTTT	CASSRTRGEAFF
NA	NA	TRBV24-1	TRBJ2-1	TGTGCCACCAGTGATTTGCAGGGCAACTACAATGAGCAGTTCTTC	CATSDLQGNYNEQFF
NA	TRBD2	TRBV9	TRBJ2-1	TGTGCCAGCAGCGAGCGGGAGGGCCGTGGTGAGCAGTTCTTC	CASSEREGRGEQFF
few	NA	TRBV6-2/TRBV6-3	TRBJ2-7	TGTGCCAGCAGTTACTCCCAATCGGCGGACTACGAGCAGTACTTC	CASSYSQSADYEQYF